The source of this T cell receptor (beta chain) is a study of T cells in Graves' hyperthyroidism and ophthalmopathy (dated by TCRdb to between 2018 and 2020). Turning to the overall study: Peripheral blood was sampled at the time of initial diagnosis, prior to any treatment. To identify distinguishing TCR V-J signatures, a discovery cohort of 100 or so patients was used, comprising 40 to 45 with Graves' ophthalmopathy and around 60 with stable Graves' hyperthyroidism. Prospective prediction of ophthalmopathy was tested in an independent validation cohort of 18 to 20 hyperthyroidism patients and roughly 16 patients who later progressed to ophthalmopathy. The 100 discovery patients were divided at random into training and test sets in a 7:3 ratio. The study also compared thyroid tissue and blood T-cell repertoires from roughly 6 Graves' hyperthyroidism patients. Following sampling, methimazole starting at 30 mg daily was given to hyperthyroidism patients, and high-dose intravenous methylprednisolone was given to ophthalmopathy patients. The paper reports TCR Vbeta CDR3 sequencing of over 120 peripheral blood samples: around 45 ophthalmopathy, under 80 hyperthyroidism and approximately 17 progressor patients. Results the study describes overall, beyond this receptor: Most expanded thyroid clonotypes (frequency above 0.001) were also detected in blood, a finding suggesting that blood repertoires may reflect thyroid immune responses. In validation, the model predicted progression to ophthalmopathy a median of approximately 6.6 months before onset, with about 67% sensitivity and 72.22% specificity. A 13 V-J signature model separated ophthalmopathy from stable hyperthyroidism, with 87.88% sensitivity and about 81% specificity in cross-validation and 80%/75% in testing. No statistical method was used to fix the sample size in advance, and group allocation was not hidden from the investigators.

The CDR3 holds 13 amino acids from the cysteine to the phenylalanine. The read is trimmed to its CDR3 DNA, 39 bases read in frame from base 1. From the germline V gene, CDR1 is SQVTM and CDR2 is ANQGSEA. Unmatched junction bases come to 4, with V trimmed by 3 bases and J by 7 bases. The TCR beta CDR3 regions were amplified from the RNA transcripts. For the first round of RT-PCR on the TCR CDR3, the HTBI primer set was used together with the Qiagen OneStep RT-PCR kit. A second multiplex PCR round built the libraries, followed by size selection and purification. Sequencing of the libraries was done on an Illumina HiSeq2000 using paired-end 100 bp reads. The authors processed their data as follows. SOAPnuke was used to process the raw data, removing reads that contained adapters or uncalled bases, had a mean Phred below 15, or lacked an exact match to the constant primer or identifier. High-quality paired reads were merged using COPE v1.2.5, and each unique nucleotide sequence was defined as a clonotype. MiTCR v1.1 was used to align clonotypes to the IMGT TRBV, TRBD and TRBJ reference segments. The analysis was restricted to V-J combinations with a frequency above 0.0001, which together covered roughly 99% of the repertoires. The TCS score was defined as the ratio of F50 (clonal expansion) to E x V (chaos), calculated using BLOSUM62-based TCRdist between CDR3 peptides within each V-J. Welch's t-statistics and random forest reduced 500 to 650 V-J features to roughly 13, which were used in a naive Bayes classifier (R e1071). Using fastp at Q25 and MiXCR, TCRdb reprocessed the public reads and kept productive beta chains. Each record represents a unique CDR3 protein, reported with the most common genes and DNA among its rows. These V and J calls derive from TCRdb rather than the authors' analysis. This sample comprises a few hundred thousand distinct CDR3 sequences, 15% to 18% of them detected only once. The ten largest account for under 7.5% of the sample.

Stable Graves' hyperthyroidism was defined as no progression to ophthalmopathy during 18 months of follow-up. Hyperthyroidism patients were newly diagnosed, with disease duration under 2 months, and aged 18 to 65 years. Any patient with an uncontrolled infection, another autoimmune disease, pregnancy or lactation was excluded. Diagnoses were based on clinical symptoms, serum thyroxine and TRAb, thyroid ultrasound and orbital computed tomography. PBMCs were separated from roughly 10 ml of fresh peripheral blood using Ficoll-Paque density gradient centrifugation. Total RNA was extracted using Trizol reagent, and RNA quality was assessed on an Agilent 2100 Bioanalyzer. Remarks on this clonotype: Its antigen is currently not known. Base qualities were left out, and no much larger clone turns up one base away.

This clonotype was sampled from a woman aged 30 to 39 with Graves' hyperthyroidism. The V and J genes are TRBV29-1 and TRBJ2-2, with TRBD2 matching 8 junction bases. The sequencing input was blood. CDR3 protein: CSVEGTSIGELFF. Read as DNA, the sequence is TGCAGCGTTGAGGGGACTAGTATCGGGGAGCTGTTTTTT.